The entry below gives a single TCR beta chain sequence along with its context. The target antigen is unknown. This entry is derived from a study of cytomegalovirus exposure and HLA in healthy donors. Amplification used 60 Vbeta primers and 13 Jbeta primers. Some clones are missing from TCRdb's copy, which holds only in-frame ones; the method was immunoSEQ multiplex PCR. The sample records approximately 130,000 clones, about four fifths being singletons. The study's findings and limits: HLA-A and HLA-B allele assignments for most subjects were reportedly predicted accurately using TCR beta sequences.

The length of the CDR3 is 13 residues. V gave up 4 bases and J gave up 8 bases, with 14 bases separating them. Germline V gene lookup returns CDR1 SEHNR and CDR2 FQNEAQ (reference sequence). The V and J genes are TRBV7-9 and TRBJ1-1; D unresolved. Sequencing was done on a sample of PBMCs. This receptor was obtained from a woman in her thirties or forties in good health and CMV-seronegative. The DNA for the CDR3 is TGTGCCAGCAGCTCTTTAATTATTTCCGAAGCTTTCTTT. Translation gives CASSSLIISEAFF.